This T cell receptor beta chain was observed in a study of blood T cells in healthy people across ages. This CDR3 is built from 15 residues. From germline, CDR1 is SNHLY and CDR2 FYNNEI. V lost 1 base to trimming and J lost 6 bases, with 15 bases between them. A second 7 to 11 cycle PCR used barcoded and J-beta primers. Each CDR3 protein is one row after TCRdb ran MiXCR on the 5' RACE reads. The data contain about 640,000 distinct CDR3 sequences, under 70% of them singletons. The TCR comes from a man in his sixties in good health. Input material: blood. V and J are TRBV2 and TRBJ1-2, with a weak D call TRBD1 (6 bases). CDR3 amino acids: CASSEVPRPGDGYTF. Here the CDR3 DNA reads TGTGCCAGCAGTGAAGTCCCAAGGCCAGGGGATGGCTACACCTTC.